This T cell receptor beta chain was found in a study of neoadjuvant anti-PD-1 for oral cavity cancer. Study-level information: Patients mostly received three to four biweekly nivolumab doses at 3 mg/kg before surgery.

For this clone: Its antigen is currently unknown.

Some clones are missing from TCRdb's copy, which holds only in-frame ones; the method was immunoSEQ multiplex PCR. The table lists around 62,000 clones, roughly three quarters of them singletons. Patients were newly diagnosed with stage II-IVA oral cavity squamous cell carcinoma without prior systemic or radiation treatment. The study, taken as a whole, reports: Only three patients per response group were TCR-analyzed; validation needed.

The CDR3 covers 14 residues. From germline, CDR1 is MDHEN and CDR2 SYDVKM. V shed 11 bases and J shed 4 bases, with 20 bases lying between them. This sequence originates from a person aged 40 to 85 with oral cavity squamous cell carcinoma. The source material was PBMCs, sampled before nivolumab (anti-PD-1) treatment. The chain has TRBV28 and TRBJ1-2, with D hard to call. CDR3 loop: CACGGFPPGYGYTF. The CDR3 DNA reads as TGTGCCTGCGGTGGGTTCCCCCCAGGCTATGGCTACACCTTC.